This TCR beta chain was observed in a study of T cell responses to AZD1222 COVID-19 vaccine (dated by TCRdb to about 2021). Background for the entire study: AZD1222 recipients with second doses at about 4 weeks or about 12 weeks were pooled, because spike-specific TCR depth and breadth did not differ between schedules. Trial participants were enrolled into age subgroups of 18-55, 56-69 and 70-plus years, which contained around 140, 26 and 57 TCR-sequenced participants, respectively. TCR sequencing was performed for about 250 trial participants, of whom 200 to 210 were given two doses of AZD1222 and some 26 were given two doses of MenACWY control vaccine. Paper-wide results and their limitations: Only 5 to 7 AZD1222 recipients were SARS-CoV-2 seropositive at baseline, limiting conclusions about previously exposed vaccinees. The whole spike protein was spanned by vaccine-associated CD4 TCRs, and dominant responses were seen in regions 160-218 and 743-854. No day 14 peak-response samples were available, so repertoires were characterized only after the peak T cell response. The 56-69-year group was small, and its depth increase did not reach significance, likely because of low power. Most participants were white British and females outnumbered males, and the authors suggested that clonal diversity may have been underestimated. Nearly half of unique spike-specific TCRs reportedly recognized epitopes outside regions mutated in the B.1.351 and B.1.1.7 variants. After two AZD1222 doses, spike-specific TCR breadth and depth were significantly higher than at day 0 and than in MenACWY recipients.

The time point label on this specimen signifies: baseline before first vaccination. Samples from vaccinated people were obtained from the UK trials COV001 and COV002, which included a single-blind randomized controlled phase 2/3 trial of AZD1222 (ChAdOx1 nCoV-19) in healthy adults. For TCRbeta chain sequencing, PBMC samples were collected from trial participants at day 0 and at day 28 after the second dose. The cysteine opens and the phenylalanine closes a CDR3 of 14 amino acids. CDR3 DNA is the only sequence kept; it has 42 bases, read in frame from the first base. V gives up 6 bases and J gives up 3 bases, and the segment between their germline ends measures 13 bases. As encoded in the germline V gene (reference sequence), CDR1 is LNHDA while CDR2 is SQIVND. Remarks on this clone: Its antigen target is currently unknown. One base away there is no much larger clone; base qualities are not given.

The CDR3 regions of human TCRbeta chains were analyzed by immunosequencing. The study's processing was this. TCRs in the repertoires were compared against a reference library of SARS-CoV-2-specific TCRs that had been generated with the MIRA antigen-specificity platform. Breadth meant the fraction of unique TCRs that were SARS-CoV-2-associated, whereas depth meant the fraction of total T cells that were SARS-CoV-2-associated. Using the MIRA data, each spike-specific TCR was mapped to the spike region that the TCR reacts to and placed in a CD4 or CD8 class. Log10-transformed breadth and depth values were compared by one-way ANOVA with Sidak's multiple comparisons tests. In TCRdb, the immuneACCESS table is reduced to in-frame sequences with V and J assigned. These tables do not hold every clone; where another copy was compared, an unresolved V gene accounts for under half, and the others remain unexplained. V and J calls and clone size are as listed in that table; D and trimming were resolved from the DNA. The sample profile shows over 100,000 clones; 85% to 95% of them were found once. Around 1.7% of the sample is held by the ten biggest clonotypes.

This receptor was taken from an adult in good health. The starting material was peripheral blood, obtained on day 0 of AZD1222 vaccination. The V gene is TRBV19 and the J gene is TRBJ2-3; the D gene is unclear. The nucleotides are TGTGCCAGTAGCCCCCGGCCGACGACAGATACGCAGTATTTT. Its amino acids are CASSPRPTTDTQYF.